This entry concerns a single T cell receptor (beta chain). Its target is unknown. The CDR3 spans 18 residues. These data originate in a study of human versus mouse CDR3 diversity and MHC coevolution. Study conclusions and caveats: Compared with mice, human CDR3s carried more deletions and insertions on average.

Method: immunoSEQ multiplex PCR; TCRdb's copy keeps in-frame clones and lacks some. Counted here are about 81,000 clones, 93% occurring once; the ten biggest clones make up more than 1.1%. The V and J genes are TRBV12-2 and TRBJ1-2; the table's D call of TRBD1 was not tested on the DNA. TRBV12-2 is a listed pseudogene. This TCR came from a person aged 25 to 75 in good health. The sample consisted of naive CD4+ T cells from blood. Specified subset: CD45RO-negative CD62L-positive naive CD4 T cells. As DNA, the CDR3 is TGTGCAAGTCGCTTGCTGGGACCAGGTAGACAGGGCGGGTATGGCTACACCTTC. Protein product: CASRLLGPGRQGGYGYTF.